This entry is about one T cell receptor beta chain. One junction end does not reproduce the germline sequence, and a read error may be involved. This entry is derived from a study of shared clonotypes between healthy human individuals. It was CD45RO-negative cells, positively selected for CCR7, that made up naive CD8 cells, with terminally differentiated effector memory CD45RA+ cells excluded. Here immunoSEQ multiplex PCR was the method, and the copy in TCRdb shows in-frame clones only, minus some. The sample comprises around 560,000 clones, approximately 95% of which are singletons, and about 0.11% rests with the top ten. Sequencing used naive CD8+ T cells sorted from blood. The sequence derives from a woman in her twenties or thirties in good health.

The CDR3 sequence: CASREAGAYNEQFF. The CDR3 DNA reads TGTGCCAGCAGAGAAGCGGGAGCATACAATGAGCAGTTCTTC. This sequence joins TRBV6-1 and TRBJ2-1, with TRBD2 matching 8 bases. This CDR3 region has 14 residues. CDR1 is MNHNS and CDR2 is SASEGT in the germline V gene.